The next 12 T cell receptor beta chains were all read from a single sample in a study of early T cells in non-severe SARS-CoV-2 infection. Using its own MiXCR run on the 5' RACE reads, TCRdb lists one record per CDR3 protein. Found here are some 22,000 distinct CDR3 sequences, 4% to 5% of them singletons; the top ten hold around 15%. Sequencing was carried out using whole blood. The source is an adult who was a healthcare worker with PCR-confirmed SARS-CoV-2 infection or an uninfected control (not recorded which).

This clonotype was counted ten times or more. Here the CDR3 DNA reads TGCAGTGCTCCGGGACTAGCTAACTACAATGAGCAGTTCTTC. Translated, it gives CSAPGLANYNEQFF. The rearrangement uses TRBV20-1 and TRBJ2-1; 9 bases match TRBD2. The germline CDR1 and CDR2 sequences are DFQATT and SNEGSKA (reference sequence). There are 14 residues in the CDR3. With 5 bases clipped from V and 3 bases from J, the junction kept 5 bases outside the gene matches.

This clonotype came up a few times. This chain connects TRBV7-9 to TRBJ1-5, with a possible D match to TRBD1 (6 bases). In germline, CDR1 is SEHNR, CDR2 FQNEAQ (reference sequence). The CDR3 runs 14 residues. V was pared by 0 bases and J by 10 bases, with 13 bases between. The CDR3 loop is CASSLAAGDHPQHF. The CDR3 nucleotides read TGTGCCAGCAGCTTAGCTGCAGGGGACCATCCCCAGCATTTT.

CDR3 loop: CASSDVYEQYF. For the CDR3, the DNA is TGTGCCAGCAGCGACGTTTACGAGCAGTACTTC. This chain uses TRBV7-6 with TRBJ2-7; D not certain. The CDR3 totals 11 residues. V was trimmed by 5 bases and J by 4 bases, leaving 6 bases between them. Germline lookup yields CDR1 SGHVS and CDR2 FNYEAQ.

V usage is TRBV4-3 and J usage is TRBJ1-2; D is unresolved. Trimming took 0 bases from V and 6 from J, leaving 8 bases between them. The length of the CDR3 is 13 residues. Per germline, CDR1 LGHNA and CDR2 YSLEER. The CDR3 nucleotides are TGCGCCAGCAGCCAAGAGTGGGAGGATGGCTACACCTTC. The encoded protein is CASSQEWEDGYTF.

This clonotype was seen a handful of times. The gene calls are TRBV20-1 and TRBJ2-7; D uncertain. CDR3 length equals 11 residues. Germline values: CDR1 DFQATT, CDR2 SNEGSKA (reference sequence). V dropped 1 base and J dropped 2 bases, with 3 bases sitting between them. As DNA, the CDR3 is TGCAGTGCTAGAGGCCCCTACGAGCAGTACTTC. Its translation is CSARGPYEQYF.

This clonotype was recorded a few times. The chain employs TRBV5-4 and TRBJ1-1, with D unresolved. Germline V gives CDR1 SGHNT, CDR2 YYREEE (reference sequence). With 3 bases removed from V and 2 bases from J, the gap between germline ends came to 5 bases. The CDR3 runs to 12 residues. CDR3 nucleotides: TGTGCCAGCAGCTCCTATAACACTGAAGCTTTCTTT. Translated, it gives CASSSYNTEAFF.

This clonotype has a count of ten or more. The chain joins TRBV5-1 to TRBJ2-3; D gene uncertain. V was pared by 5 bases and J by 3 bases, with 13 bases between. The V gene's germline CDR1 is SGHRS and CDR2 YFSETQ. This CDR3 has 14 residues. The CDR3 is CASSNLEHTDTQYF. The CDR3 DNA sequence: TGCGCCAGCAGTAACCTCGAGCATACAGATACGCAGTATTTT.

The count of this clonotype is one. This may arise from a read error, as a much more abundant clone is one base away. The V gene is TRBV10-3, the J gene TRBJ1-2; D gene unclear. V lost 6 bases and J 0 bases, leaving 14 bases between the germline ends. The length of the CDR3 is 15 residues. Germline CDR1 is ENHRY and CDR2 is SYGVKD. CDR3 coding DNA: TGTGCCATCAGCGGGAGGCAGGAAGCTAACTATGGCTACACCTTC. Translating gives CAISGRQEANYGYTF.

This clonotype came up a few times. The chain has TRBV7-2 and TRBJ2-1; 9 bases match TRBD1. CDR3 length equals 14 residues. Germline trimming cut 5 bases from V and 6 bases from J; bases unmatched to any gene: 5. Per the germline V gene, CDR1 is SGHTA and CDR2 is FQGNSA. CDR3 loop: CASSRDRDRNEQFF. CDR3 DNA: TGTGCCAGCAGCCGGGACAGGGATCGCAATGAGCAGTTCTTC.

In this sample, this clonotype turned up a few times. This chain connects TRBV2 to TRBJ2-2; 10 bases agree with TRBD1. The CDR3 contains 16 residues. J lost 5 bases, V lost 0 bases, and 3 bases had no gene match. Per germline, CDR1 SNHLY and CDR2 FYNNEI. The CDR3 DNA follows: TGTGCCAGCAGTGAAGCTTGGGGACAGGGGACCGGGGAGCTGTTTTTT. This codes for CASSEAWGQGTGELFF. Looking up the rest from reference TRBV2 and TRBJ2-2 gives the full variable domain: EPEVTQTPSHQVTQMGQEVILRCVPISNHLYFYWYRQILGQKVEFLVSFYNNEISEKSEIFDDQFSVERPDGSNFTLKIRSTKLEDSAMYFCASSEAWGQGTGELFFGEGSRLTVL.

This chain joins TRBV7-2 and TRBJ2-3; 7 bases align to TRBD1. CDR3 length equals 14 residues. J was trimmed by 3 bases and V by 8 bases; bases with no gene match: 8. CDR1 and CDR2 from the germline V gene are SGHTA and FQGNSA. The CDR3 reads CASELVQGTDTQYF. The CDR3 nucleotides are TGTGCCAGCGAATTGGTACAGGGGACAGATACGCAGTATTTT.

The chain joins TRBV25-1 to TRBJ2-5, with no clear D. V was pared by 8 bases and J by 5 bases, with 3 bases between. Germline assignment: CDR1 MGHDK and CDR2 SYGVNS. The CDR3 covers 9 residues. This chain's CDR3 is CASGETQYF. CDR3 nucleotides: TGTGCCAGCGGGGAGACCCAGTACTTC.